The T cell receptor (beta chain) under discussion was sequenced for a study of blood T cell repertoires in COVID-19. About the research overall: T cells, B-cell-depleted T cells, or PBMCs provided the cDNA or gDNA that served as material.

Trimming took 0 bases from V and 2 from J, leaving 7 bases between them. CDR3 length: 14 residues. Germline CDR1 reads SGHVS; CDR2 reads FQNEAQ. Original analysis: Reference gene primer amplification gave nucleated cell count estimates. TCRdb keeps only in-frame clones here, not all; method: immunoSEQ multiplex PCR. That table is the source of V, J and clone size, and D and trimming were worked out from the DNA. The data contain about 110,000 clones, more than 80% of them seen just once; the ten biggest clones take up more than 5%. This rearrangement joins TRBV7-8 to TRBJ1-2; D gene uncertain. The clonotype was recovered from a woman in her sixties or seventies with COVID-19, enrolled during active disease. What was sequenced was peripheral blood. This CDR3 is CASSLALANYGYTF. CDR3 nucleotides: TGTGCCAGCAGCTTAGCGCTGGCCAACTATGGCTACACCTTC.